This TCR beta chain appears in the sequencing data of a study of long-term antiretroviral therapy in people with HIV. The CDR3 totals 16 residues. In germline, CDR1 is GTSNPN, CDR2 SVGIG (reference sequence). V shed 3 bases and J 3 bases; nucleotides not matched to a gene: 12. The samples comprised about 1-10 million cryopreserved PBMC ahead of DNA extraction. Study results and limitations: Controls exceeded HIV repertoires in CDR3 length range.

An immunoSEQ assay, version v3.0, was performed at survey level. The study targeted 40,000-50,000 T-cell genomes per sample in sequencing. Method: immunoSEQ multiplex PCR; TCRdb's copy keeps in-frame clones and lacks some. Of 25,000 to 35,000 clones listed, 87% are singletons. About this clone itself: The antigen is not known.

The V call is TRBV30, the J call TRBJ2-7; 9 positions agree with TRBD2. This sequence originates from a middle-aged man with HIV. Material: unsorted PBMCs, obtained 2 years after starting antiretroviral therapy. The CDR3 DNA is TGTGCCTGGAGAGATATCGGGCTAGCGGGGAGCTACGAGCAGTACTTC. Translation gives CAWRDIGLAGSYEQYF.